A single sample is the source of the 16 T cell receptor beta chains below, sequenced in a study of cytomegalovirus exposure and HLA in healthy donors. A multiplex PCR was run with 60 Vbeta primers and 13 Jbeta primers. Method: immunoSEQ multiplex PCR; TCRdb's copy keeps in-frame clones and lacks some. The sample has 120,000 to 150,000 clones, around 67% seen once. The sequenced sample consisted of PBMCs. Source of these receptors: a woman aged 18-30 years in good health and CMV-seronegative.

This chain joins TRBV29-1 and TRBJ1-1; D gene ambiguous. Germline V gene sequence: CDR1 SQVTM, CDR2 ANQGSEA. CDR3 length: 12 amino acids. With 7 bases removed from V and 4 bases from J, the gap between germline ends came to 13 bases. The CDR3 spells CSALQSGTEAFF. CDR3 DNA: TGCAGCGCATTACAAAGCGGCACTGAAGCTTTCTTT.

As regards this clone: At one end the junction does not follow the germline gene, possibly because of a read error. The CDR3 protein is CASSISRGKAGANGLTF. CDR3 DNA sequence: TGTGCCAGTAGTATAAGTCGGGGGAAGGCTGGGGCCAACGGCCTGACTTTC. The chain couples TRBV19 to TRBJ2-6; a possible D gene is TRBD2 (6 bases). This CDR3 spans 17 amino acids. Per germline, CDR1 LNHDA and CDR2 SQIVND (reference sequence).

The chain joins TRBV19 to TRBJ1-2; D is unclear. The length of the CDR3 is 13 residues. Germline V gene lookup returns CDR1 LNHDA and CDR2 SQIVND (reference sequence). Deletions cut 0 bases from V and 7 bases from J, with 9 bases between. In nucleotides, the CDR3 is TGTGCCAGTAGTATAGATCACTCAACTGGCTACACCTTC. This codes for CASSIDHSTGYTF.

CDR3 nucleotide sequence: TGTGCCAGCAGTGAAGACTTAGGGGTGGACACTGAAGCTTTCTTT. Translated: CASSEDLGVDTEAFF. The chain combines TRBV6-4 with TRBJ1-1; maybe TRBD1 (5 bases). Germline V gene lookup returns CDR1 MRHNA and CDR2 SNTAGT. Between the trimmed V and J ends, which lost 3 bases and 3 bases, there was a span of 14 bases. The CDR3 length is 15 residues.

The table lists this clone with a count of one. The rearrangement uses TRBV19 and TRBJ2-5; 9 bases align to TRBD1. V was pared by 5 bases and J by 5 bases, with 6 bases of the junction left unmatched. Germline loops: CDR1 LNHDA, CDR2 SQIVND (reference sequence). The CDR3 sequence is 14 residues long. The DNA of the CDR3 is TGTGCCAGTAGTCCGGACAGGGGAAGGGAGACCCAGTACTTC. It specifies CASSPDRGRETQYF.

J is TRBJ2-2 and V is TRBV2; D possibly matches TRBD1 or TRBD2 (7 bases each). V lost 6 bases and J 3 bases, leaving 14 bases between the germline ends. This CDR3 has 15 residues. Germline values: CDR1 SNHLY, CDR2 FYNNEI. In DNA, the CDR3 is TGTGCCAGCAGGGAACAGGGGAGGGACACCGGGGAGCTGTTTTTT. Translation gives CASREQGRDTGELFF.

The V call is TRBV27, the J call TRBJ1-6, with D unresolved. V lost 7 bases, J lost 6 bases, and 13 bases lay in between. Germline loops: CDR1 MNHEY, CDR2 SMNVEV (reference sequence). The CDR3 runs 14 residues. For the CDR3, the DNA is TGTGCCAGCAAGGAGATCGGGAGTAATTCACCCCTCCACTTT. Translated, it gives CASKEIGSNSPLHF.

V is TRBV2 and J is TRBJ1-1; 7 bases agree with TRBD1. This CDR3 comprises 14 residues. Looked up from germline, CDR1 is SNHLY and CDR2 is FYNNEI. V lost 7 bases and J lost 5; bases outside the gene matches: 10. The CDR3 DNA reads as TGTGCCAGCAAGAACGATAACAGGGGAACTGAAGCTTTCTTT. Its translation is CASKNDNRGTEAFF.

The rearrangement links TRBV5-5 to TRBJ1-5, with D tentatively TRBD1 (5 bases). The ends were cut back, 0 bases at V and 6 bases at J, with 7 bases in the middle. Germline lookup yields CDR1 SGHKS and CDR2 YYEKEE (reference sequence). CDR3 size: 13 residues. The CDR3 nucleotides are TGTGCCAGCAGCTTGGAGGGGTTTCAGCCCCAGCATTTT. This gives the protein CASSLEGFQPQHF.

This clone was picked up a small number of times. The genes are TRBV28 and TRBJ1-5; 8 nucleotides align to TRBD1. Per germline, CDR1 MDHEN and CDR2 SYDVKM. V lost 5 bases to trimming and J lost 0 bases; unmatched junction nucleotides: 9. The CDR3 contains 17 residues. CDR3 in DNA: TGTGCCAGCAGTGGGACAGGTCGTGGTCCTAGCAATCAGCCCCAGCATTTT. Its translation is CASSGTGRGPSNQPQHF.

The chain has TRBV7-2 and TRBJ1-2; the D gene is possibly TRBD1 (5 bases). The CDR3 loop spans 15 amino acids. Trimming removed 0 bases from V and 0 bases from J, with 8 bases in between. CDR1 and CDR2 (germline): SGHTA, FQGNSA. The CDR3 sequence: CASSLAPGANYGYTF. DNA for the CDR3: TGTGCCAGCAGCTTAGCTCCGGGGGCTAACTATGGCTACACCTTC.

This clone was seen a single time. The chain carries TRBV6-5 and TRBJ1-6; weak D call: TRBD1 (5 bases). The V end lost 5 bases, the J end lost 9 bases, and 17 bases lay between the germline ends. Looked up from germline, CDR1 is MNHEY and CDR2 is SVGAGI. CDR3 length: 15 residues. CDR3 DNA: TGTGCCAGCAGTCGGCAGGAAAGGGACTTTTCACCCCTCCACTTT. It encodes CASSRQERDFSPLHF.

Written as DNA, the CDR3 is TGTGCCAGCAGTCGTATAGAGAACACTGAAGCTTTCTTT. Translated, it gives CASSRIENTEAFF. The genes are TRBV6-5 and TRBJ1-1; D is unclear. Germline V gene lookup returns CDR1 MNHEY and CDR2 SVGAGI. V was pared by 5 bases and J by 1 base, with 8 bases between. The CDR3 runs 13 residues.

This chain uses TRBV7-9 with TRBJ2-1; D remains unclear. V was cut by 3 bases and J by 5 bases, with 11 bases left in between. The CDR3 runs 14 residues. The germline V gene encodes CDR1 SEHNR and CDR2 FQNEAQ (reference sequence). The CDR3 DNA reads as TGTGCCAGCAGCTTGGTTGTGCGGAACAATGAGCAGTTCTTC. Translation gives CASSLVVRNNEQFF.

The chain recombines TRBV6-5 with TRBJ1-2; D is perhaps TRBD1 (5 bases). Trimming shortened V by 7 bases and J by 8 bases, and 20 bases separated the two germline ends. The CDR3 is made up of 14 amino acids. The V gene's germline CDR1 is MNHEY and CDR2 SVGAGI. The CDR3, as DNA: TGTGCCAGCACCGGGCGCCAGGGTGTTTCGGGCTACACCTTC. It translates to CASTGRQGVSGYTF.

The chain recombines TRBV19 with TRBJ2-3, with D perhaps matching TRBD1 (6 bases). Germline V CDR1 and CDR2: LNHDA, SQIVND (reference sequence). The V end lost 6 bases, the J end lost 4 bases, and 8 bases lay between the germline ends. This CDR3 comprises 12 residues. The CDR3 region is CASRQGADTQYF. In nucleotides, the CDR3 is TGTGCCAGTAGACAGGGTGCAGATACGCAGTATTTT. Together with reference TRBV19 and TRBJ2-3, the CDR3 gives the full variable domain: DGGITQSPKYLFRKEGQNVTLSCEQNLNHDAMYWYRQDPGQGLRLIYYSQIVNDFQKGDIAEGYSVSREKKESFPLTVTSAQKNPTAFYLCASRQGADTQYFGPGTRLTVL.